This entry lists 27 T cell receptor beta chains sequenced from one sample in a study of shared clonotypes between healthy human individuals. Data came from immunoSEQ multiplex PCR; TCRdb stores just in-frame clones and leaves some out. The sample has around 100,000 clones; approximately 65% are singletons. The specimen was memory CD8+ T cells sorted from blood. Regarding subset: CD45RO+ cells pooled with CCR7-negative TemRA cells. The source of these receptors is a woman aged 30 to 39 in good health.

This chain connects TRBV7-9 to TRBJ2-3; D may correspond to TRBD1 or TRBD2 (6 bases each). This CDR3 contains 15 residues. V shed 4 bases and J shed 2 bases, with 13 bases lying between them. The germline gives CDR1 SEHNR, CDR2 FQNEAQ (reference sequence). The DNA for the CDR3 is TGTGCCAGCAGCTGGGCGGGACAACTCACAGATACGCAGTATTTT. This gives the protein CASSWAGQLTDTQYF.

This clone was seen repeatedly, ten times or more. The rearrangement joins TRBV27 to TRBJ2-7, with TRBD1 matching 9 bases. The CDR3 sequence is 14 residues long. CDR1 is MNHEY, CDR2 SMNVEV, per germline (reference sequence). After removal of 7 bases from V and 1 base from J, the junction contained 5 bases not matched to a gene. CDR3 amino acids: CASTGGTGSYEQYF. For the CDR3, the DNA is TGTGCCAGCACTGGAGGGACAGGGTCCTACGAGCAGTACTTC.

This chain joins TRBV9 and TRBJ2-7; D possibly corresponds to TRBD2 (5 bases). CDR3 length: 14 residues. V was clipped by 3 bases and J by 2 bases, with 12 bases between them. CDR1 is SGDLS, CDR2 YYNGEE, per germline. CDR3 coding DNA: TGTGCCAGCAGCGCGCGGGCTCAACCCTACGAGCAGTACTTC. This sequence encodes CASSARAQPYEQYF.

This clone was counted between two and nine times. The rearrangement joins TRBV11-1 to TRBJ2-1; D is uncertain. CDR3 length: 15 amino acids. CDR1 is SGHAT, CDR2 FQDESV, per germline (reference sequence). Between the trimmed V and J ends, which lost 1 base and 3 bases, there was a span of 10 bases. The CDR3 region has the DNA TGTGCCAGCAGCTTAGATCTCTCTGGCTACAATGAGCAGTTCTTC. Translated: CASSLDLSGYNEQFF.

The V and J genes are TRBV28 and TRBJ2-5, with a tentative D call TRBD1 (5 bases). There are 15 residues in the CDR3. The germline V and J ends were trimmed by 10 bases and 2 bases, with 20 bases remaining between them. Per the germline V gene, CDR1 is MDHEN and CDR2 is SYDVKM. CDR3 residues: CATRRTPYEQETQYF. The CDR3 DNA sequence: TGTGCCACCAGACGGACACCTTATGAACAAGAGACCCAGTACTTC.

To note about this clone: This sample also contains other DNA sequences that code for the same CDR3. The chain couples TRBV6-6 to TRBJ2-5, with D maybe TRBD2 (6 bases). Germline CDR1 MNHNY, CDR2 SVGAGI (reference sequence). V lost 5 bases and J lost 4, with 11 bases in between. The CDR3 has 13 amino acids. CDR3 protein: CASSLLGGETQYF. CDR3 DNA sequence: TGTGCCAGCAGTCTTCTGGGGGGAGAGACCCAGTACTTC.

The chain links TRBV28 to TRBJ2-1, with TRBD2 matching 9 bases. This CDR3 spans 17 amino acids. Unmatched junction bases numbered 9, after V lost 6 bases and J lost 0 bases. Germline V gene lookup returns CDR1 MDHEN and CDR2 SYDVKM. The CDR3 loop reads CASSQYRLADSYNEQFF. The CDR3 region has the DNA TGTGCCAGCAGCCAATACCGACTAGCGGACTCCTACAATGAGCAGTTCTTC.

The V gene is TRBV7-6, the J gene TRBJ1-4; D is uncertain. This CDR3 is 17 amino acids long. V was clipped by 3 bases and J by 0 bases, with 14 bases between them. Germline-derived CDR1 and CDR2 are SGHVS and FNYEAQ. This CDR3 is CASSFSGNRATNEKLFF. The CDR3 region has the DNA TGTGCCAGCAGCTTTAGTGGGAACAGAGCAACTAATGAAAAACTGTTTTTT.

The chain has TRBV7-3 and TRBJ2-2; D unclear. The germline gives CDR1 SGHTA, CDR2 FQGTGA. The length of the CDR3 is 13 residues. V lost 3 bases to trimming and J lost 4 bases, with 6 bases between them. The CDR3 protein is CASSFSGTGELFF. The CDR3 DNA sequence: TGTGCCAGCAGCTTTTCTGGCACCGGGGAGCTGTTTTTT.

This clone was seen once. The chain recombines TRBV6-4 with TRBJ2-2; D unresolved. The germline gives CDR1 MRHNA, CDR2 SNTAGT. The V and J ends lost 6 bases and 2 bases respectively, with 16 bases between them. The CDR3 sequence is 16 residues long. The CDR3 here is CASSPRLVTNTGELFF. As DNA, the CDR3 is TGTGCCAGCAGCCCGAGACTCGTCACCAACACCGGGGAGCTGTTTTTT.

This chain uses TRBV19 with TRBJ2-7; D perhaps matches TRBD1 (6 bases). CDR3 size: 14 residues. The germline gives CDR1 LNHDA, CDR2 SQIVND (reference sequence). V lost 7 bases to trimming and J lost 2 bases, with 15 bases between them. Here the CDR3 DNA reads TGTGCCAGTACCACGAGGGACACCCCCTACGAGCAGTACTTC. Protein sequence: CASTTRDTPYEQYF.

The chain employs TRBV5-1 and TRBJ1-1; the D is unclear. Germline-derived CDR1 and CDR2 are SGHRS and YFSETQ. There are 15 residues in the CDR3. Trimming took off 4 bases at V and 1 base at J, with 14 bases between the two ends. The CDR3 protein is CASSRMAGENTEAFF. CDR3 DNA: TGCGCCAGCAGCCGAATGGCAGGAGAGAACACTGAAGCTTTCTTT.

At least ten counts were recorded for this clone. The genes are TRBV6-6 and TRBJ1-5; D remains unclear. The CDR3 runs 16 residues. The germline V gene encodes CDR1 MNHNY and CDR2 SVGAGI (reference sequence). V lost 1 base, J lost 1 base, and 11 bases lay in between. CDR3 DNA sequence: TGTGCCAGCAGTTACTTATTTCGGGCCAGCAATCAGCCCCAGCATTTT. This translates into CASSYLFRASNQPQHF.

The chain joins TRBV7-6 to TRBJ2-2; weak D call: TRBD2 (9 bases). With 5 bases removed from V and 4 bases from J, the gap between germline ends came to 20 bases. CDR3 length equals 17 residues. The germline CDR1 and CDR2 sequences are SGHVS and FNYEAQ. The CDR3 DNA follows: TGTGCCAGCAGCCAGGGGGCGGGAGGGCCGGGCACCGGGGAGCTGTTTTTT. Its protein is CASSQGAGGPGTGELFF.

The J gene is TRBJ2-1, the V gene TRBV6-4; D is perhaps TRBD2 (5 bases). CDR3 length: 14 amino acids. V was pared by 4 bases and J by 7 bases, with 14 bases between. Germline-derived CDR1 and CDR2 are MRHNA and SNTAGT. DNA for the CDR3: TGTGCCAGCAGTGTTGAGGGTGGTATGAATGAGCAGTTCTTC. It translates to CASSVEGGMNEQFF.

The V call is TRBV5-5, the J call TRBJ2-1; D gene uncertain. V was shortened by 0 bases and J by 3 bases, with 7 bases between the two germline ends. CDR3 size: 14 residues. The germline gives CDR1 SGHKS, CDR2 YYEKEE (reference sequence). The CDR3 nucleotides are TGTGCCAGCAGCTTGGGCGGCTTCTACAATGAGCAGTTCTTC. The encoded protein is CASSLGGFYNEQFF.

This clone was recorded many times. This rearrangement joins TRBV11-2 to TRBJ2-1; D uncertain. CDR1 is SGHAT and CDR2 is FQNNGV in the germline V gene. The CDR3 runs to 14 residues. The germline V and J ends were trimmed by 4 bases and 3 bases, with 10 bases remaining between them. The CDR3 DNA is TGTGCCAGCAGCTGGACCCCCGGCTACAATGAGCAGTTCTTC. Translating it yields CASSWTPGYNEQFF.

The chain is built from TRBV11-2 and TRBJ1-1, with 7 positions matching TRBD1. J was trimmed by 4 bases and V by 5 bases; bases with no gene match: 7. CDR1 and CDR2 (germline): SGHAT, FQNNGV. The CDR3 covers 14 residues. The CDR3 bases are TGTGCCAGCAGCCCCCAGGGGGATTCCACTGAAGCTTTCTTT. Protein product: CASSPQGDSTEAFF.

The chain carries TRBV14 and TRBJ2-7; 11 bases are a match to TRBD1. CDR3 length: 16 amino acids. V lost 4 bases, J lost 2 bases, and 7 bases stayed unmatched. CDR1 and CDR2 (germline): SGHDN, FVKESK. CDR3 DNA sequence: TGTGCCAGCAGCCGGATCGGGACAGGGGGTGCCTACGAGCAGTACTTC. Translating gives CASSRIGTGGAYEQYF.

CDR3 in DNA: TGTGCCAGCAGCGAGGGAGGGGTTAATGAAAAACTGTTTTTT. Protein sequence: CASSEGGVNEKLFF. The chain carries TRBV2 and TRBJ1-4; D is perhaps TRBD1 (5 bases). Trimming pared 6 bases from V and 4 bases from J, leaving 12 bases between. This CDR3 region has 14 residues. Germline CDR1 is SNHLY and CDR2 is FYNNEI.

The rearrangement uses TRBV7-4 and TRBJ2-6; no reliable D call. The CDR3 extends over 18 amino acids. Trimming pared 5 bases from V and 5 bases from J, leaving 22 bases between. The germline V gene encodes CDR1 SGHVT and CDR2 SQSDAQ. The CDR3 region is CASSIQSSSQSRANVLTF. The DNA of the CDR3 is TGTGCCAGCAGCATTCAAAGCAGCTCACAAAGTCGGGCCAACGTCCTGACTTTC.

The chain uses TRBV7-8 and TRBJ2-7, with 11 positions matching TRBD2. V lost 5 bases, J lost 2 bases, and 8 bases stayed unmatched. This CDR3 region has 16 residues. Germline lookup yields CDR1 SGHVS and CDR2 FQNEAQ. CDR3 amino acids: CASSNWLAGGTYEQYF. CDR3 coding DNA: TGTGCCAGCAGCAATTGGCTAGCGGGAGGTACCTACGAGCAGTACTTC.

This sequence joins TRBV15 and TRBJ2-1; 7 bases align to TRBD2. The CDR3 consists of 14 residues. V was pared by 0 bases and J by 10 bases, with 6 bases of the junction left unmatched. Germline-derived CDR1 and CDR2 are LNHNV and YYDKDF (reference sequence). CDR3 amino acids: CATSRETGLTEQFF. As DNA, the CDR3 is TGTGCCACCAGCAGAGAAACGGGACTAACAGAGCAGTTCTTC.

The rearrangement links TRBV15 to TRBJ2-3; D possibly uses TRBD1 or TRBD2 (5 bases each). The CDR3 runs 15 residues. The germline CDR1 and CDR2 sequences are LNHNV and YYDKDF (reference sequence). Trimming left V 5 bases short and J 1 base short, with 13 bases between. The CDR3 bases are TGTGCCACCAGCGAACAGGAGGATGGCACAGATACGCAGTATTTT. This encodes CATSEQEDGTDTQYF.

The chain links TRBV7-6 to TRBJ2-1, with 11 bases aligning to TRBD2. V shed 5 bases and J 0 bases; nucleotides not matched to a gene: 6. Germline V gene sequence: CDR1 SGHVS, CDR2 FNYEAQ. CDR3 size: 17 residues. The CDR3, as DNA: TGTGCCAGCAGCCTATTAGCGGGAGGGAGCTCCTACAATGAGCAGTTCTTC. This sequence encodes CASSLLAGGSSYNEQFF. Together with reference TRBV7-6 and TRBJ2-1, the CDR3 gives the full variable domain: GAGVSQSPRYKVTKRGQDVALRCDPISGHVSLYWYRQALGQGPEFLTYFNYEAQQDKSGLPNDRFSAERPEGSISTLTIQRTEQRDSAMYRCASSLLAGGSSYNEQFFGPGTRLTVL.

This clone was found once. The J gene is TRBJ2-7, the V gene TRBV6-5; the D gene could be TRBD1 or TRBD2 (5 bases each). The CDR3 consists of 14 residues. The V end was cut by 2 bases, the J end by 4 bases, with 12 bases between. Looked up from germline, CDR1 is MNHEY and CDR2 is SVGAGI. This chain's CDR3 is CASSYEGPGYEQYF. CDR3 nucleotide sequence: TGTGCCAGCAGTTACGAGGGGCCGGGATACGAGCAGTACTTC.

A single count supports this clone. The CDR3 is CATSRTRRGRRNEKLFF. The CDR3 DNA sequence: TGTGCCACCAGCAGAACCCGGAGGGGGCGACGGAATGAAAAACTGTTTTTT. This rearrangement joins TRBV15 to TRBJ1-4; 7 positions match TRBD1. The CDR3 covers 17 residues. The J segment lost 5 bases and the V segment lost 2 bases, leaving 11 bases of the junction unmatched. Germline V CDR1 and CDR2: LNHNV, YYDKDF (reference sequence).